Each of the 18 T cell receptor beta chains below was sequenced from the same sample in a study of OX40 agonist ivuxolimab in advanced cancers. TCRdb's table, derived via immunoSEQ multiplex PCR, lists solely in-frame clones and lacks some. The table lists just over 20,000 clones, around 80% of them singletons. The sequenced sample was CD4+ or CD8+ T cells sorted from blood, obtained in a trial of the OX40 agonist ivuxolimab. All receptors come from an adult with an advanced solid tumor such as melanoma, head and neck, liver or kidney cancer.

The chain recombines TRBV19 with TRBJ1-5; the D gene is possibly TRBD1 (5 bases). V lost 4 bases and J 2 bases, leaving 21 bases between the germline ends. CDR1 LNHDA and CDR2 SQIVND come from the germline V gene (reference sequence). The CDR3 totals 18 residues. CDR3 sequence (DNA): TGTGCCAGTAGTACCGGGGCGGGTTACACACTACGCAATCAGCCCCAGCATTTT. Its translation: CASSTGAGYTLRNQPQHF.

V is TRBV6-1 and J is TRBJ2-5, with D possibly TRBD1 on 6 matching bases. This CDR3 is built from 13 residues. CDR1 and CDR2 (germline): MNHNS, SASEGT. Deletions cut 6 bases from V and 3 bases from J, with 11 bases between. The DNA for the CDR3 is TGTGCCAGCAGGAGTAGGGGGAAAGAGACCCAGTACTTC. It translates to CASRSRGKETQYF.

The gene calls are TRBV11-1 and TRBJ2-5, with TRBD2 matching over 7 bases. The better agreement between TRBJ2-7 and the DNA end casts doubt on the J call. The CDR3 loop spans 15 amino acids. CDR1 is SGHAT, CDR2 FQDESV, per germline (reference sequence). This CDR3 is CASSFQGGSSYEQYF. CDR3 DNA: TGTGCCAGCAGCTTTCAGGGAGGGAGCTCCTACGAGCAGTACTTC.

The J gene is TRBJ2-2, the V gene TRBV14; a possible D gene is TRBD1 (6 bases). V shed 0 bases and J shed 5 bases, with 10 bases lying between them. The CDR3 is made up of 15 amino acids. The germline CDR1 and CDR2 sequences are SGHDN and FVKESK. CDR3: CASSQETGRTGELFF. In DNA, the CDR3 is TGTGCCAGCAGCCAAGAGACAGGCCGGACCGGGGAGCTGTTTTTT.

The chain recombines TRBV7-9 with TRBJ1-2; D is undetermined. Germline values: CDR1 SEHNR, CDR2 FQNEAQ (reference sequence). The V end was cut by 5 bases, the J end by 3 bases, with 13 bases between. There are 14 residues in the CDR3. CDR3 region: CASSRETGDYGYTF. DNA for the CDR3: TGTGCCAGCAGCCGAGAAACCGGCGACTATGGCTACACCTTC.

The rearrangement uses TRBV6-1 and TRBJ2-5; 11 bases agree with TRBD2. The germline gives CDR1 MNHNS, CDR2 SASEGT. The CDR3 is 15 amino acids. Trimming cost V 6 bases and J 5 bases; bases outside gene matches: 8. CDR3 bases: TGTGCCAGCAGGAAGGGAGCTAGCGGGGGGGAGACCCAGTACTTC. It is translated as CASRKGASGGETQYF.

The CDR3 coding sequence is TGTGCCAGCAGTTACTCGTGGGATCCCCCCTACGAGCAGTACTTC. As protein: CASSYSWDPPYEQYF. This chain joins TRBV6-6 and TRBJ2-7; D unresolved. Trimming removed 0 bases at V and 2 bases at J, with 11 bases between. The CDR3 runs to 15 residues. Germline V gene lookup returns CDR1 MNHNY and CDR2 SVGAGI (reference sequence).

The V call is TRBV18, the J call TRBJ2-7; D is uncertain. Germline V gene data show CDR1 as KGHSH and CDR2 as LQKENI. V was trimmed by 0 bases and J by 3 bases, leaving 6 bases between them. CDR3 length equals 13 residues. The CDR3 nucleotides read TGTGCCAGCTCACCACCAGCCCTCTACGAGCAGTACTTC. Translating it yields CASSPPALYEQYF.

The chain uses TRBV6-4 and TRBJ1-2; the D gene is possibly TRBD1 (6 bases). Germline CDR1 is MRHNA and CDR2 is SNTAGT. This CDR3 is built from 13 residues. V lost 2 bases to trimming and J lost 5 bases, with 9 bases between them. In nucleotides, the CDR3 is TGTGCCAGCAGTGACGGGGGGGCGTATGGCTACACCTTC. It yields the protein CASSDGGAYGYTF.

The chain has TRBV5-1 and TRBJ2-6, with D tentatively TRBD2 (5 bases). V gave up 6 bases and J gave up 1 base, with 11 bases separating them. Germline CDR1 reads SGHRS; CDR2 reads YFSETQ. CDR3 length: 15 residues. The CDR3 coding sequence is TGCGCCAGCAAATATCTAGCATCTGGGGCCAACGTCCTGACTTTC. This translates into CASKYLASGANVLTF.

The chain employs TRBV5-1 and TRBJ2-3, with D tentatively TRBD2 (5 bases). Trimming removed 4 bases at V and 8 bases at J, with 17 bases between. The CDR3 contains 14 residues. CDR1 SGHRS and CDR2 YFSETQ come from the germline V gene. The CDR3 DNA sequence: TGCGCCAGCAGCCCGGCCGGCTATGGAGGTACGCAGTATTTT. Its translation is CASSPAGYGGTQYF.

The genes are TRBV10-3 and TRBJ2-1, with 7 bases that match TRBD2. CDR3 size: 14 residues. V was pared by 9 bases and J by 0 bases, with 5 bases of the junction left unmatched. Germline V gives CDR1 ENHRY, CDR2 SYGVKD. CDR3: CAMGAGSSYNEQFF. The CDR3 DNA reads as TGTGCCATGGGAGCGGGGAGCTCCTACAATGAGCAGTTCTTC.

This clone was observed a few times. This chain joins TRBV23-1 and TRBJ1-4; D may be TRBD1 (5 bases). TRBV23-1 is assigned to the ORF class and has an uncertain function. There are 17 residues in the CDR3. Trimming took off 3 bases at V and 0 bases at J, with 14 bases between the two ends. The CDR3 loop is CASSHPPSGPTNEKLFF. In DNA form, the CDR3 reads TGCGCCAGCAGTCATCCGCCATCGGGACCAACTAATGAAAAACTGTTTTTT.

This sequence joins TRBV7-9 and TRBJ1-2; 8 bases line up with TRBD1. Unmatched junction bases numbered 6, after V lost 4 bases and J lost 5 bases. Germline V gene sequence: CDR1 SEHNR, CDR2 FQNEAQ (reference sequence). This CDR3 has 14 amino acids. The CDR3 coding sequence is TGTGCCAGCAGCTCTGAGACAGGGGATTATGGCTACACCTTC. Protein product: CASSSETGDYGYTF. Drawing the rest from reference TRBV7-9 and TRBJ1-2, the complete variable domain is DTGVSQNPRHKITKRGQNVTFRCDPISEHNRLYWYRQTLGQGPEFLTYFQNEAQLEKSRLLSDRFSAERPKGSFSTLEIQRTEQGDSAMYLCASSSETGDYGYTFGSGTRLTVV.

This clone was found a few times. The V gene is TRBV4-1, the J gene TRBJ1-2; possible D gene TRBD1, 6 bases. Between the trimmed V and J ends, which lost 5 bases and 0 bases, there was a span of 13 bases. Germline V lookup: CDR1 MGHRA, CDR2 YSYEKL. The CDR3 sequence is 15 residues long. CDR3 coding DNA: TGCGCCAGCAGCAGTGGGGACATTGCTAACTATGGCTACACCTTC. Protein: CASSSGDIANYGYTF.

The CDR3 DNA follows: TGTGCCAGCAGCCAAGAAAAAAGGTTCGGGTCTTCAAGCTGGATCCCCTCGGACAATGAGCAGTTCTTC. Its protein product is CASSQEKRFGSSSWIPSDNEQFF. The chain is built from TRBV14 and TRBJ2-1; D unclear. CDR1 is SGHDN, CDR2 FVKESK, per germline. The CDR3 totals 23 residues. With 0 bases removed from V and 5 bases from J, the gap between germline ends came to 35 bases.

This clone was recorded only once. The gene calls are TRBV30 and TRBJ1-4; D is perhaps TRBD1 (6 bases). The CDR3 is made up of 13 amino acids. The V end was cut by 2 bases, the J end by 7 bases, with 11 bases between. Germline CDR1 and CDR2: GTSNPN and SVGIG (reference sequence). The CDR3 region has the DNA TGTGCCTGGAGTATGGGGGCGGGTGAAAAACTGTTTTTT. The encoded protein is CAWSMGAGEKLFF.

The rearrangement links TRBV6-5 to TRBJ1-6; maybe TRBD1 (5 bases). Germline V gene lookup returns CDR1 MNHEY and CDR2 SVGAGI. The CDR3 contains 14 residues. Trimming took 9 bases from V and 1 from J, leaving 10 bases between them. The CDR3 DNA sequence: TGTGCCAGTGGGGCGGGGTCCTATAATTCACCCCTCCACTTT. Amino acids: CASGAGSYNSPLHF.